The 13 T cell receptor beta chains below were found in one sample sequenced in a study of cytomegalovirus exposure and HLA in healthy donors. The primer mix had 60 Vbeta and 13 Jbeta primers. Some clones are missing from TCRdb's copy, which holds only in-frame ones; the method was immunoSEQ multiplex PCR. The sample lists roughly 200,000 clones; about four fifths were seen once. The sample was PBMCs. Receptors originate from a man aged 50 to 60 in good health and CMV-seronegative.

The rearrangement links TRBV5-1 to TRBJ1-3, with D possibly matching TRBD1 (5 bases). V lost 4 bases and J 4 bases, leaving 18 bases between the germline ends. This CDR3 comprises 16 residues. Germline V gene sequence: CDR1 SGHRS, CDR2 YFSETQ. This chain's CDR3 is CASSRRGEGLGNTIYF. In nucleotides, the CDR3 is TGCGCCAGCAGCAGACGGGGGGAAGGACTAGGAAACACCATATATTTT.

The J gene is TRBJ1-5, the V gene TRBV4-1; D gene ambiguous. V lost 0 bases and J lost 0, with 9 bases in between. The CDR3 is made up of 16 amino acids. Germline lookup yields CDR1 MGHRA and CDR2 YSYEKL. The CDR3 is CASSQDGQYSNQPQHF. CDR3 bases: TGCGCCAGCAGCCAAGATGGGCAGTATAGCAATCAGCCCCAGCATTTT.

The chain links TRBV29-1 to TRBJ1-1, with a possible D match to TRBD1 (5 bases). Germline V gene data show CDR1 as SQVTM and CDR2 as ANQGSEA. The CDR3 has 16 residues. Trimming pared 7 bases from V and 2 bases from J, leaving 23 bases between. CDR3: CSAIKRDLLLNTEAFF. The CDR3 coding sequence is TGCAGCGCCATAAAGAGGGACTTACTATTAAACACTGAAGCTTTCTTT.

The chain has TRBV6-5 and TRBJ2-1; 9 nucleotides match TRBD1. CDR3 length: 15 amino acids. J lost 7 bases, V lost 0 bases, and 4 bases had no gene match. Germline CDR1 and CDR2: MNHEY and SVGAGI. The CDR3 here is CASSYSGTGRNEQFF. CDR3 bases: TGTGCCAGCAGTTACTCGGGGACAGGGAGGAATGAGCAGTTCTTC.

In its sample, this clone was seen once. The rearrangement joins TRBV18 to TRBJ1-1; maybe TRBD1 (5 bases). The CDR3 consists of 15 residues. V was trimmed by 1 base and J by 0 bases, leaving 9 bases between them. CDR1 is KGHSH and CDR2 is LQKENI in the germline V gene. This chain's CDR3 is CASSPRSGMNTEAFF. CDR3 DNA: TGTGCCAGCTCACCACGGTCAGGGATGAACACTGAAGCTTTCTTT.

This chain connects TRBV7-9 to TRBJ2-6; D is possibly TRBD1 (6 bases). V shed 5 bases and J shed 0 bases, with 14 bases lying between them. The germline V gene encodes CDR1 SEHNR and CDR2 FQNEAQ (reference sequence). The CDR3 contains 17 residues. The DNA of the CDR3 is TGTGCCAGCAGCCCGTCGACAGGACTCTCTGGGGCCAACGTCCTGACTTTC. This gives the protein CASSPSTGLSGANVLTF. The complete variable domain, with remaining parts taken from reference TRBV7-9 and TRBJ2-6, reads DTGVSQNPRHKITKRGQNVTFRCDPISEHNRLYWYRQTLGQGPEFLTYFQNEAQLEKSRLLSDRFSAERPKGSFSTLEIQRTEQGDSAMYLCASSPSTGLSGANVLTFGAGSRLTVL.

J is TRBJ2-3 and V is TRBV28; 9 positions match TRBD1. V shed 7 bases, J shed 0 bases, and the junction held 8 bases outside the gene matches. Germline CDR1 is MDHEN and CDR2 is SYDVKM. The CDR3 loop spans 16 amino acids. CDR3 in amino acids: CASTLGQGRSTDTQYF. The CDR3 region has the DNA TGTGCCAGCACCTTGGGACAGGGAAGGAGCACAGATACGCAGTATTTT.

The chain is built from TRBV7-8 and TRBJ1-2; D is unresolved. The CDR3 runs 14 residues. Per germline, CDR1 SGHVS and CDR2 FQNEAQ. V lost 0 bases to trimming and J lost 4 bases, with 9 bases between them. In nucleotides, the CDR3 is TGTGCCAGCAGCTTAGCGCCCGGGTCCTATGGCTACACCTTC. It yields the protein CASSLAPGSYGYTF.

For this clone: Different DNA sequences within this sample yield the same CDR3. V and J are TRBV19 and TRBJ2-7; weak D call: TRBD1 (6 bases). Germline CDR1 reads LNHDA; CDR2 reads SQIVND (reference sequence). V was clipped by 4 bases and J by 3 bases, with 13 bases between them. This CDR3 spans 14 amino acids. CDR3 sequence (DNA): TGTGCCAGTAGTACCTCCGGGACAATCTACGAGCAGTACTTC. Translation gives CASSTSGTIYEQYF.

The chain carries TRBV6-1 and TRBJ1-2; 7 nucleotides agree with TRBD1. The germline CDR1 and CDR2 sequences are MNHNS and SASEGT. CDR3 size: 16 residues. Trimming removed 2 bases from V and 7 bases from J; junction bases left unmatched: 13. Here the CDR3 reads CASSETRRQGLGGYTF. Here the CDR3 DNA reads TGTGCCAGCAGTGAAACTAGAAGACAGGGATTAGGTGGCTACACCTTC.

This clone was seen only a few times. The V and J genes are TRBV5-1 and TRBJ2-5, with 9 bases lining up with TRBD2. This CDR3 spans 19 amino acids. Per the germline V gene, CDR1 is SGHRS and CDR2 is YFSETQ. Trimming took 6 bases from V and 0 from J; bases not matched to a gene: 18. The CDR3: CASTMRGGPKSGYQETQYF. The CDR3 DNA sequence: TGCGCCAGCACCATGCGGGGGGGGCCGAAGTCCGGGTACCAAGAGACCCAGTACTTC.

V and J are TRBV7-9 and TRBJ2-4; 9 bases agree with TRBD2. The CDR3 runs 14 residues. Germline CDR1 is SEHNR and CDR2 is FQNEAQ (reference sequence). V lost 3 bases and J lost 6; bases outside the gene matches: 3. In DNA form, the CDR3 reads TGTGCCAGCAGCTTGGGACTAGCAGTAAACATTCAGTACTTC. Translation gives CASSLGLAVNIQYF.

The chain has TRBV5-1 and TRBJ2-5; 7 bases agree with TRBD2. The CDR3 consists of 14 residues. J was trimmed by 4 bases and V by 0 bases; bases with no gene match: 3. Germline V CDR1 and CDR2: SGHRS, YFSETQ. The chain's CDR3 is CASSLAGGTETQYF. In DNA, the CDR3 is TGCGCCAGCAGCTTGGCGGGGGGAACAGAGACCCAGTACTTC.